This T cell receptor (beta chain) stems from a study of blood T cell repertoires in COVID-19. Study overall: Italy, Spain and the United States were the sources of the convalescent and acute COVID-19 samples.

Generated by immunoSEQ multiplex PCR, the TCRdb table keeps only in-frame clones and is missing some. The table has 150,000 to 200,000 clones, 78% seen once. The sequenced sample was peripheral blood. This clonotype originated in a woman over 75 with active or convalescent COVID-19.

The CDR3 DNA is TGCGCCAGCAGCAAAGAGGGACAGGAGGGTTACAATGAGCAGTTCTTC. Protein product: CASSKEGQEGYNEQFF. This rearrangement joins TRBV5-1 to TRBJ2-1; 8 bases line up with TRBD1. The CDR3 extends over 16 amino acids. Germline values: CDR1 SGHRS, CDR2 YFSETQ. The V and J ends lost 4 bases and 4 bases, in that order; junction bases with no gene match: 10.